This TCR beta chain was recovered during a study of OX40 agonist ivuxolimab in advanced cancers. Overall study context: Two cutaneous melanoma patients and one hepatocellular carcinoma patient, three in all, had partial responses. Findings and caveats of the study: Researchers did not establish what antigens the expanded peripheral T cells target.

Notes on this clone: Its antigen is currently unknown.

Profiled with immunoSEQ multiplex PCR; TCRdb holds only in-frame clones, not every one. Of 65,000 or so clones in the sample, around 83% were seen once. Autoimmune disease history or systemic immunosuppression led to patients being barred. The V gene's germline CDR1 is LGHNA and CDR2 YNFKEQ. The V and J ends lost 0 bases and 8 bases respectively, with 16 bases between them. This CDR3 contains 15 residues. This chain uses TRBV4-2 with TRBJ1-1, with D perhaps TRBD1 (5 bases). The TCR sequence derives from an adult with an advanced solid tumor such as melanoma, head and neck, liver or kidney cancer. This specimen consisted of CD4+ or CD8+ T cells sorted from blood, obtained in a trial of the OX40 agonist ivuxolimab. The CDR3 sequence is CASSQEEGSAGEAFF. The CDR3 nucleotides read TGTGCCAGCAGCCAAGAAGAGGGGTCAGCGGGCGAAGCTTTCTTT.